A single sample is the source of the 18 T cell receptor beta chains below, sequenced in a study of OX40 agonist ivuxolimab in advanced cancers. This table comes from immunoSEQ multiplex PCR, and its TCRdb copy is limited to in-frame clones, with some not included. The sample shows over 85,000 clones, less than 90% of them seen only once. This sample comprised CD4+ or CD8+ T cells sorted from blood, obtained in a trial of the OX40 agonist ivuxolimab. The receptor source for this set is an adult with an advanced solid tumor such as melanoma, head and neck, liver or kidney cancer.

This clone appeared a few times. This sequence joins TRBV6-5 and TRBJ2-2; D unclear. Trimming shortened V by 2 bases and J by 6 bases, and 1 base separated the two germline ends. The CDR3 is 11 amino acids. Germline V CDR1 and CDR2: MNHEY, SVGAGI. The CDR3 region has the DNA TGTGCCAGCAGTTACGCCGGGGAGCTGTTTTTT. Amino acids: CASSYAGELFF.

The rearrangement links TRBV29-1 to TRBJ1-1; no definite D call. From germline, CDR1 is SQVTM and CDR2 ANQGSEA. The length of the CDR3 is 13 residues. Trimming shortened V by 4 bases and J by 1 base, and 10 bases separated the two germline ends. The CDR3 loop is CSVVPRKNTEAFF. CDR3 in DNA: TGCAGCGTTGTACCCAGGAAGAACACTGAAGCTTTCTTT. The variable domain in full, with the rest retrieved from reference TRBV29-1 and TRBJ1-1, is SAVISQKPSRDICQRGTSLTIQCQVDSQVTMMFWYRQQPGQSLTLIATANQGSEATYESGFVIDKFPISRPNLTFSTLTVSNMSPEDSSIYLCSVVPRKNTEAFFGQGTRLTVV.

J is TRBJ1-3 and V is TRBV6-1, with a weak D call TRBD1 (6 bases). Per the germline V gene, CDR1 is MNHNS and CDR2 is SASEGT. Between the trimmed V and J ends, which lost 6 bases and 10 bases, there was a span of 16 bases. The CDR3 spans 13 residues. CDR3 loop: CASSEIGGRTIYF. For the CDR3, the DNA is TGTGCCAGCAGCGAGATCGGGGGGCGGACCATATATTTT.

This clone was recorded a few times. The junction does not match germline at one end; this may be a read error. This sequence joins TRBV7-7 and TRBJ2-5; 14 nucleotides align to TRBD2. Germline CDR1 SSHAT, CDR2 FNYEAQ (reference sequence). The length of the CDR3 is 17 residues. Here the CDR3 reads CASSLRLAGGPQETQYF. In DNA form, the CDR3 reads TGTGCTAGCAGCTTAAGACTAGCGGGAGGGCCCCAAGAGACCCAGTACTTC.

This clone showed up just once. CDR3 residues: CASSGTSGRLYEQYF. In DNA form, the CDR3 reads TGTGCCAGCAGCGGGACTAGCGGGAGGCTTTACGAGCAGTACTTC. The chain is built from TRBV5-4 and TRBJ2-7, with 15 bases matching TRBD2. This CDR3 spans 15 amino acids. V gave up 4 bases and J gave up 4 bases; unmatched junction bases: 3. The germline V gene encodes CDR1 SGHNT and CDR2 YYREEE (reference sequence).

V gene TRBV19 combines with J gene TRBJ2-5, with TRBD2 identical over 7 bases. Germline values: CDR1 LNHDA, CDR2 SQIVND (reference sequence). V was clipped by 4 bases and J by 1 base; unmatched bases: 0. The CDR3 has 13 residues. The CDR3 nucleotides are TGTGCCAGTAGTAGGGGGGGCCAAGAGACCCAGTACTTC. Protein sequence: CASSRGGQETQYF.

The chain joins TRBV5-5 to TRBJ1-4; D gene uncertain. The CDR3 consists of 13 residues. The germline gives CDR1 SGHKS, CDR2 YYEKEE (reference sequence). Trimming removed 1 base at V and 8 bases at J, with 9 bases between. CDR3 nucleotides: TGTGCCAGCAGCTTGCGCGGGGAGGAAAAACTGTTTTTT. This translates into CASSLRGEEKLFF.

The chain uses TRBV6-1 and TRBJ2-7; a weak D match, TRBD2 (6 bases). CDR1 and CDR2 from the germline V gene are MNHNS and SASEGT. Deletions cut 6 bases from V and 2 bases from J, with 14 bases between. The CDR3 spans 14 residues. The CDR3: CASSKGSGTYEQYF. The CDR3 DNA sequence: TGTGCCAGCAGCAAAGGTAGCGGAACCTACGAGCAGTACTTC.

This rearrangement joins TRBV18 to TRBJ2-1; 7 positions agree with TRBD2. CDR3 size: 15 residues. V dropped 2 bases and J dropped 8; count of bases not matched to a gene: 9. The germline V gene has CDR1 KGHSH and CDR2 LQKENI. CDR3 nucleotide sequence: TGTGCCAGCTCACCAGGACTAGTGGTGAGGGATGAGCAGTTCTTC. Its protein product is CASSPGLVVRDEQFF.

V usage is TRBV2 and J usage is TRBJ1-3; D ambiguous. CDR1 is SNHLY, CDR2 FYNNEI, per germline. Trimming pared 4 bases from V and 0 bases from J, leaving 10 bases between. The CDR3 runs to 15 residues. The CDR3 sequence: CASSATDFSGNTIYF. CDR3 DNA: TGTGCCAGCAGTGCAACAGATTTCTCTGGAAACACCATATATTTT.

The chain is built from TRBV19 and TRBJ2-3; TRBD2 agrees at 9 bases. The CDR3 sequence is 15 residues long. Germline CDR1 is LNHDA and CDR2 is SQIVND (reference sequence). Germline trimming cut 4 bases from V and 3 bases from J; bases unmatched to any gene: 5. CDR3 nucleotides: TGTGCCAGTAGTACTCTAGCGGGGAAGACAGATACGCAGTATTTT. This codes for CASSTLAGKTDTQYF.

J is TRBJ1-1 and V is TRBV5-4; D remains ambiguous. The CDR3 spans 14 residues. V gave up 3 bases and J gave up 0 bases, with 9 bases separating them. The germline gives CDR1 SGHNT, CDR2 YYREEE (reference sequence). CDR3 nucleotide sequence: TGTGCCAGCAGCTCTGGACGGGTGAACACTGAAGCTTTCTTT. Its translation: CASSSGRVNTEAFF.

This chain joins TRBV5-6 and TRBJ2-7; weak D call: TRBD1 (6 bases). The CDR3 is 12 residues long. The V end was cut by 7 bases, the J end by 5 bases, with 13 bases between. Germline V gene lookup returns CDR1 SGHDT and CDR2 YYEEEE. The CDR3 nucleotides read TGTGCCAGCCACAGGGTCGGCGACGAGCAGTACTTC. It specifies CASHRVGDEQYF.

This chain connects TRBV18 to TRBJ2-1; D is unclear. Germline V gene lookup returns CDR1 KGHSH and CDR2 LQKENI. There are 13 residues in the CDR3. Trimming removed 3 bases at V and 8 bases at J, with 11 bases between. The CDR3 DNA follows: TGTGCCAGCTCACCCGCTACACAATATGAGCAGTTCTTC. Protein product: CASSPATQYEQFF.

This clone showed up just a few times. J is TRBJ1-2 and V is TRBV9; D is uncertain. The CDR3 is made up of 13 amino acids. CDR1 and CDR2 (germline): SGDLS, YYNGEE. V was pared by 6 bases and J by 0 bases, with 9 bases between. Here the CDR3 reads CASNVGTNYGYTF. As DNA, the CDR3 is TGTGCCAGCAACGTGGGGACTAACTATGGCTACACCTTC.

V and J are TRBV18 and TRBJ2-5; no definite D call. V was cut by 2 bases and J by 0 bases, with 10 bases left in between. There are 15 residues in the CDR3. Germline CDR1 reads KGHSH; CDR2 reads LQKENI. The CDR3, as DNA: TGTGCCAGCTCACCAGTTCTTTCCTACCAAGAGACCCAGTACTTC. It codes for CASSPVLSYQETQYF. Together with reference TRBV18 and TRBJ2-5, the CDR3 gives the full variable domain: NAGVMQNPRHLVRRRGQEARLRCSPMKGHSHVYWYRQLPEEGLKFMVYLQKENIIDESGMPKERFSAEFPKEGPSILRIQQVVRGDSAAYFCASSPVLSYQETQYFGPGTRLLVL.

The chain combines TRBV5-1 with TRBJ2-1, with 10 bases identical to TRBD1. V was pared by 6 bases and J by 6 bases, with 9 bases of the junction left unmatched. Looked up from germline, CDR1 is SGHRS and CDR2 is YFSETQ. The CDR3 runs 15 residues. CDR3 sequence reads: CASTSDRGLGNEQFF. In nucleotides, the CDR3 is TGCGCCAGCACCTCAGACAGGGGGCTAGGCAATGAGCAGTTCTTC.

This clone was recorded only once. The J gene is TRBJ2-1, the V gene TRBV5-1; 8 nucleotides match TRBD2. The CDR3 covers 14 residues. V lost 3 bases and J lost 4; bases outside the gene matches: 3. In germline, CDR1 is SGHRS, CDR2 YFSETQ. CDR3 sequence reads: CASSWVAGYNEQFF. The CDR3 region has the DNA TGCGCCAGCAGCTGGGTAGCGGGATACAATGAGCAGTTCTTC. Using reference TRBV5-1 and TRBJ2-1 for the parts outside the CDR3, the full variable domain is KAGVTQTPRYLIKTRGQQVTLSCSPISGHRSVSWYQQTPGQGLQFLFEYFSETQRNKGNFPGRFSGRQFSNSRSEMNVSTLELGDSALYLCASSWVAGYNEQFFGPGTRLTVL.